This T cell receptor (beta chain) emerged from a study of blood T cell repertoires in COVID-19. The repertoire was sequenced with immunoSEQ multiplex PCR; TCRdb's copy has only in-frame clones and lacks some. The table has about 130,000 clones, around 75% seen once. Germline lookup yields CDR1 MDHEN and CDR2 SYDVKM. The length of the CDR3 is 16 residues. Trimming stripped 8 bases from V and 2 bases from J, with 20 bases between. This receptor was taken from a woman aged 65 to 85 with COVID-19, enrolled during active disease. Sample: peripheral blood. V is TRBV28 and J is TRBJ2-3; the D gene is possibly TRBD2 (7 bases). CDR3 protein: CASARGGAMNTDTQYF. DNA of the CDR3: TGTGCCAGCGCTAGAGGGGGGGCGATGAACACAGATACGCAGTATTTT.